This TCR beta chain was profiled in a study of blood T cell repertoires in COVID-19. About the research overall: Nucleic acid was either cDNA or gDNA, and it came from T cells, B-cell-depleted T cells, or PBMCs.

This CDR3 has 14 amino acids. With 2 bases removed from V and 0 bases from J, the gap between germline ends came to 8 bases. Germline loops: CDR1 MNHEY, CDR2 SVGAGI. Participants came from some 23 US areas, aged roughly 18 to 90 years. Cohorts were assigned according to the clinical history that participants reported. Recovered status applied to Cohort 3 donors who had two consecutive negative PCRs. It also applied to those with clearance or with symptom resolution. Some clones are missing from TCRdb's copy, which holds only in-frame ones; the method was immunoSEQ multiplex PCR. The sample shows about 180,000 clones, 65% to 90% of them seen only once.

This sequence was found in a man aged 50 or older who had recovered from COVID-19. Sequencing input: PBMCs or T cells enriched from blood (not recorded which). J is TRBJ2-7 and V is TRBV6-5; D unresolved. In DNA, the CDR3 is TGTGCCAGCAGTTACGCCCGAGACTCCTACGAGCAGTACTTC. This sequence encodes CASSYARDSYEQYF.